This TCR beta chain was obtained from a study of T cells in Graves' hyperthyroidism and ophthalmopathy. CDR3 size: 15 residues. V shed 0 bases and J shed 1 base, with 11 bases lying between them. Germline values: CDR1 DFQATT, CDR2 SNEGSKA (reference sequence). It was RNA transcripts that yielded the amplified TCR beta CDR3 regions. TCR CDR3 regions were first amplified by RT-PCR with HTBI primers. TCRdb ran MiXCR on the multiplex PCR reads and lists one entry per CDR3 protein. The sample consists of under 550,000 distinct CDR3 sequences, less than 20% of them appearing once. This clonotype came up a few times.

This TCR came from a man aged 35-49 years with Graves' ophthalmopathy. The rearrangement uses TRBV20-1 and TRBJ2-3; D unresolved. Specimen: blood. This CDR3 reads CSAREALIGTDTQYF. For the CDR3, the DNA is TGCAGTGCTAGAGAGGCACTCATAGGCACAGATACGCAGTATTTT.